This T cell receptor beta chain was identified during a study of blood T cell repertoires in COVID-19. For the study at large: Sources were T cells, B-cell-depleted T cells, or PBMCs; the material itself was cDNA or gDNA.

The CDR3 runs to 17 residues. CDR1 is SGHTA, CDR2 FQGNSA, per germline. J gave up 5 bases and V 2 bases, and 8 bases lay outside the gene matches. Authors' analysis steps: The authors estimated nucleated cell counts from reference gene primer amplification. Repertoires were generated with immunoSEQ multiplex PCR, while TCRdb's copy carries only in-frame clones and drops some. That table supplies the V and J calls and clone size; D and trimming were determined from the DNA. The table lists some 220,000 clones, around 82% of them singletons, with 5.5% to 8.5% in the top ten. The sequencing sample was made of peripheral blood. The receptor was isolated from a woman aged 70-85 years with acute or convalescent COVID-19. The chain couples TRBV7-2 to TRBJ2-2, with 10 bases fitting TRBD2. Written as DNA, the CDR3 is TGTGCCAGCAGCTTACGGCAGGGTAGCGGGGGGACCGGGGAGCTGTTTTTT. It codes for CASSLRQGSGGTGELFF.